The sequence of this T cell receptor (beta chain) was determined in a study of early T cells in non-severe SARS-CoV-2 infection. Looking at the study overall: The authors sequenced bulk RNA from unsorted whole blood, leaving chains unpaired.

Losses at the gene ends were 0 bases for V and 1 base for J; bases not matched to a gene: 2. The length of the CDR3 is 15 residues. CDR1 is SGDLS and CDR2 is YYNGEE in the germline V gene. Attachment of unique molecular identifiers to individual cDNA molecules was performed. TCRdb processed the 5' RACE reads anew with MiXCR; each CDR3 protein has one entry. The sample lists over 70,000 distinct CDR3 sequences, more than 12% seen once, with roughly 3.8% in the top ten. The gene calls are TRBV9 and TRBJ2-3; 7 bases match TRBD1. Here the sequenced sample was whole blood, taken at baseline. This receptor was taken from an adult who was a healthcare worker with PCR-confirmed SARS-CoV-2 infection or an uninfected control (not recorded which). CDR3 loop: CASSVGQGGTDTQYF. The DNA for the CDR3 is TGTGCCAGCAGCGTAGGACAGGGCGGCACAGATACGCAGTATTTT.